The next 31 T cell receptor beta chains were all read from a single sample in a study of lymphopenia after photon versus proton radiotherapy. The table came from immunoSEQ multiplex PCR; TCRdb's copy has only in-frame clones and leaves some out. The sample holds 75,000 or so clones, about four fifths seen once. The sequenced sample was peripheral blood, obtained from a patient treated with proton-based radiotherapy. The receptors derive from a man aged 60 to 75 with pancreatic cancer.

This chain links TRBV15 with TRBJ2-5, with D unresolved. CDR3 length equals 14 residues. From germline, CDR1 is LNHNV and CDR2 YYDKDF (reference sequence). Trimming shortened V by 1 base and J by 1 base, and 7 bases separated the two germline ends. In DNA form, the CDR3 reads TGTGCCACCAGCAGAGTGCGGACCCAAGAGACCCAGTACTTC. It codes for CATSRVRTQETQYF.

The chain carries TRBV7-3 and TRBJ2-7; D unclear. Germline V gene lookup returns CDR1 SGHTA and CDR2 FQGTGA. The CDR3 consists of 14 residues. Trimming pared 6 bases from V and 2 bases from J, leaving 14 bases between. The CDR3, as DNA: TGTGCCAGCAGTCCACACCCCGGAGCCTACGAGCAGTACTTC. Protein: CASSPHPGAYEQYF.

The chain links TRBV5-1 to TRBJ2-7; 7 bases match TRBD1. V trimming: 4 bases; J trimming: 5 bases; junction bases outside the gene matches: 3. The CDR3 contains 12 residues. CDR1 SGHRS and CDR2 YFSETQ come from the germline V gene. The CDR3 coding sequence is TGCGCCAGCAGCCTGACAGGGCACGAGCAGTACTTC. It yields the protein CASSLTGHEQYF.

The chain is built from TRBV19 and TRBJ2-6; TRBD1 might be the D (6 bases). V was clipped by 5 bases and J by 0 bases, with 17 bases between them. This CDR3 has 18 amino acids. Per germline, CDR1 LNHDA and CDR2 SQIVND (reference sequence). The CDR3 nucleotides are TGTGCCAGTAGTGTATACAGGGCTAAGAGCTCTGGGGCCAACGTCCTGACTTTC. Residues: CASSVYRAKSSGANVLTF.

The chain combines TRBV6-5 with TRBJ1-1; D is perhaps TRBD1 (5 bases). In germline, CDR1 is MNHEY, CDR2 SVGAGI. The V gene lost 6 bases and the J gene lost 4 bases, with 9 bases spanning the gap. This CDR3 contains 12 residues. The DNA for the CDR3 is TGTGCCAGCAGGCGACAGAGCACTGAAGCTTTCTTT. It yields the protein CASRRQSTEAFF.

The rearrangement links TRBV11-1 to TRBJ2-3; D gene unclear. Trimming cost V 5 bases and J 1 base, with 7 bases left between them. CDR3 length: 13 amino acids. CDR1 is SGHAT, CDR2 FQDESV, per germline (reference sequence). The CDR3 loop is CASSMSRTDTQYF. In DNA form, the CDR3 reads TGTGCCAGCAGCATGAGTCGCACAGATACGCAGTATTTT. The complete variable domain, with remaining parts taken from reference TRBV11-1 and TRBJ2-3, reads EAEVAQSPRYKITEKSQAVAFWCDPISGHATLYWYRQILGQGPELLVQFQDESVVDDSQLPKDRFSAERLKGVDSTLKIQPAELGDSAMYLCASSMSRTDTQYFGPGTRLTVL.

This chain links TRBV7-9 with TRBJ2-1, with 7 nucleotides matching TRBD2. Looked up from germline, CDR1 is SEHNR and CDR2 is FQNEAQ (reference sequence). The CDR3 length is 12 residues. V trimming: 11 bases; J trimming: 5 bases; junction bases outside the gene matches: 6. The CDR3 protein is CAQPSGDNEQFF. The DNA of the CDR3 is TGTGCCCAACCCAGCGGGGACAATGAGCAGTTCTTC.

The chain links TRBV5-4 to TRBJ2-2; TRBD2 matches 9 bases. Germline lookup yields CDR1 SGHNT and CDR2 YYREEE (reference sequence). V gave up 4 bases and J gave up 4 bases; unmatched junction bases: 8. The CDR3 is 16 amino acids. CDR3: CASSPMTSGGTGELFF. The CDR3 DNA sequence: TGTGCCAGCAGCCCGATGACTAGCGGAGGCACCGGGGAGCTGTTTTTT.

The rearrangement joins TRBV9 to TRBJ2-1, with TRBD2 matching over 8 bases. The CDR3 has 16 amino acids. With 0 bases clipped from V and 5 bases from J, the junction kept 7 bases outside the gene matches. Germline values: CDR1 SGDLS, CDR2 YYNGEE. CDR3 loop: CASSVGLGLAHNEQFF. The CDR3 DNA follows: TGTGCCAGCAGCGTAGGACTCGGACTAGCCCACAATGAGCAGTTCTTC.

This chain connects TRBV2 to TRBJ2-7; D call uncertain. Germline V lookup: CDR1 SNHLY, CDR2 FYNNEI. The CDR3 totals 15 residues. Trimming stripped 4 bases from V and 4 bases from J, with 17 bases between. CDR3 sequence (DNA): TGTGCCAGCAGTGGGGCTGGTAGCCGGGTTTACGAGCAGTACTTC. This encodes CASSGAGSRVYEQYF.

The chain employs TRBV14 and TRBJ2-1; D perhaps matches TRBD2 (5 bases). Germline V CDR1 and CDR2: SGHDN, FVKESK. V lost 4 bases and J 4 bases, leaving 17 bases between the germline ends. The length of the CDR3 is 16 residues. This chain's CDR3 is CASSPLKGGSYNEQFF. As DNA, the CDR3 is TGTGCCAGCAGCCCCTTGAAGGGCGGGTCTTACAATGAGCAGTTCTTC.

This chain links TRBV9 with TRBJ2-2; D is unresolved. Germline CDR1 and CDR2: SGDLS and YYNGEE. The CDR3 loop spans 13 amino acids. V lost 7 bases and J 6 bases, leaving 13 bases between the germline ends. The CDR3 DNA sequence: TGTGCCAGCGAAGGACCGAGACCCGGGGAGCTGTTTTTT. As protein: CASEGPRPGELFF.

V gene TRBV28 combines with J gene TRBJ2-7; 8 bases are a match to TRBD1. Trimming took 5 bases from V and 8 from J; bases not matched to a gene: 11. The V gene's germline CDR1 is MDHEN and CDR2 SYDVKM. This CDR3 has 14 amino acids. CDR3 loop: CASSVPGTGSKQYF. DNA of the CDR3: TGTGCCAGCAGTGTCCCCGGGACAGGATCTAAGCAGTACTTC. The full variable domain, its missing parts supplied by reference TRBV28 and TRBJ2-7, is DVKVTQSSRYLVKRTGEKVFLECVQDMDHENMFWYRQDPGLGLRLIYFSYDVKMKEKGDIPEGYSVSREKKERFSLILESASTNQTSMYLCASSVPGTGSKQYFGPGTRLTVT.

The rearrangement uses TRBV6-5 and TRBJ2-6; no reliable D call. The CDR3 contains 16 residues. Trimming pared 0 bases from V and 0 bases from J, leaving 6 bases between. CDR1 is MNHEY and CDR2 is SVGAGI in the germline V gene. The CDR3 loop is CASSYSDISGANVLTF. The CDR3 DNA follows: TGTGCCAGCAGTTACTCGGATATCTCTGGGGCCAACGTCCTGACTTTC.

Remarks on this clone: Sequence at one end of the junction differs from germline and may be a read error. The V call is TRBV7-7, the J call TRBJ2-5; tentatively, D is TRBD1 or TRBD2 (6 bases each). The CDR3 spans 14 residues. The germline gives CDR1 SSHAT, CDR2 FNYEAQ (reference sequence). This CDR3 reads CASSLGGTGETQYF. The CDR3 DNA reads as TGTGCTAGCAGCTTAGGGGGGACGGGGGAGACCCAGTACTTC.

There are a few counts of this clone. The J gene is TRBJ1-5, the V gene TRBV9; D gene ambiguous. Trimming took off 0 bases at V and 0 bases at J, with 7 bases between the two ends. Germline lookup yields CDR1 SGDLS and CDR2 YYNGEE. The CDR3 is 15 residues long. The CDR3 spells CASSVAWDSNQPQHF. CDR3 nucleotides: TGTGCCAGCAGCGTAGCTTGGGATAGCAATCAGCCCCAGCATTTT.

V is TRBV4-3 and J is TRBJ2-3; weak D call: TRBD2 (5 bases). The CDR3 length is 14 residues. V lost 5 bases to trimming and J lost 5 bases, with 14 bases between them. Germline values: CDR1 LGHNA, CDR2 YSLEER. The CDR3 DNA reads TGCGCCAGCAGCTTAAGCGATCGGGGAGATACGCAGTATTTT. Encoded protein: CASSLSDRGDTQYF.

The chain combines TRBV7-6 with TRBJ2-1; 7 positions agree with TRBD1. V shed 3 bases, J shed 7 bases, and the junction held 9 bases outside the gene matches. Germline-derived CDR1 and CDR2 are SGHVS and FNYEAQ. There are 15 residues in the CDR3. CDR3 loop: CASSFWAAGGNEQFF. DNA for the CDR3: TGTGCCAGCAGCTTTTGGGCTGCAGGGGGTAATGAGCAGTTCTTC.

The chain employs TRBV6-4 and TRBJ2-6; D perhaps matches TRBD2 (7 bases). The V end lost 0 bases, the J end lost 0 bases, and 9 bases lay between the germline ends. The CDR3 extends over 17 amino acids. Germline lookup yields CDR1 MRHNA and CDR2 SNTAGT. In DNA form, the CDR3 reads TGTGCCAGCAGTGACTCGGGGGGGGCCTCTGGGGCCAACGTCCTGACTTTC. Translation: CASSDSGGASGANVLTF.

This sequence joins TRBV5-1 and TRBJ2-7; 7 bases fit TRBD1. V was pared by 0 bases and J by 5 bases, with 2 bases of the junction left unmatched. The CDR3 loop spans 13 amino acids. In germline, CDR1 is SGHRS, CDR2 YFSETQ. This CDR3 reads CASSLVTGDEQYF. CDR3 DNA sequence: TGCGCCAGCAGCTTGGTAACAGGGGACGAGCAGTACTTC.

V gene TRBV4-3 combines with J gene TRBJ1-4; 9 nucleotides agree with TRBD1. The V gene end was trimmed by 3 bases and the J gene end by 7 bases; junction bases not matched to a gene: 9. The CDR3 extends over 16 amino acids. CDR1 and CDR2 (germline): LGHNA, YSLEER. The CDR3 sequence is CASSHGRTGDGEKLFF. The CDR3 coding sequence is TGCGCCAGCAGCCATGGACGGACAGGGGATGGTGAAAAACTGTTTTTT.

This clone was recorded a few times. The chain has TRBV5-1 and TRBJ1-3; TRBD1 aligns across 8 bases. The junction had 2 bases not matched to a gene; V was cut back by 2 bases and J by 1 base. The length of the CDR3 is 15 residues. CDR1 is SGHRS and CDR2 is YFSETQ in the germline V gene. CDR3 amino acids: CASSLRQGSGNTIYF. CDR3 nucleotide sequence: TGCGCCAGCAGCTTACGACAGGGGTCTGGAAACACCATATATTTT.

The chain is built from TRBV27 and TRBJ1-5; D is unresolved. Per germline, CDR1 MNHEY and CDR2 SMNVEV (reference sequence). This CDR3 has 14 residues. V was trimmed by 5 bases and J by 9 bases, leaving 17 bases between them. The CDR3 DNA reads as TGTGCCAGCAGTCCCCGCTCATGGGGTTGGCCCCAGCATTTT. Translation gives CASSPRSWGWPQHF.

The chain carries TRBV6-5 and TRBJ1-3; the D is unclear. The germline gives CDR1 MNHEY, CDR2 SVGAGI. This CDR3 region has 14 residues. Trimming shortened V by 5 bases and J by 1 base, and 9 bases separated the two germline ends. The CDR3 DNA reads TGTGCCAGCAGTGCAACAATATCTGGAAACACCATATATTTT. It specifies CASSATISGNTIYF.

The rearrangement uses TRBV27 and TRBJ1-5; D not resolved. The CDR3 is 15 amino acids. From germline, CDR1 is MNHEY and CDR2 SMNVEV (reference sequence). V lost 2 bases and J lost 2, with 10 bases in between. This chain's CDR3 is CASSLDGLGNQPQHF. The CDR3 DNA is TGTGCCAGCAGTTTAGACGGTCTTGGCAATCAGCCCCAGCATTTT.

This chain connects TRBV27 to TRBJ2-3; TRBD1 aligns across 7 bases. The CDR3 is 18 residues long. Germline V CDR1 and CDR2: MNHEY, SMNVEV (reference sequence). Trimming cost V 2 bases and J 0 bases; bases outside gene matches: 11. This chain's CDR3 is CASSLGGQARPSTDTQYF. The CDR3 DNA sequence: TGTGCCAGCAGTTTAGGAGGACAGGCGCGTCCTAGCACAGATACGCAGTATTTT.

The chain couples TRBV5-6 to TRBJ2-1, with 9 bases identical to TRBD2. The CDR3 contains 16 residues. Germline loops: CDR1 SGHDT, CDR2 YYEEEE. The V segment lost 4 bases and the J segment 8 bases; nucleotides outside the gene matches: 13. CDR3 DNA: TGTGCCAGCAGCCCAGAGACTAGCGGAACTTGGGATGAGCAGTTCTTC. Residues: CASSPETSGTWDEQFF.

The genes are TRBV2 and TRBJ1-2; D is possibly TRBD1 (6 bases). Per germline, CDR1 SNHLY and CDR2 FYNNEI. The CDR3 is 15 residues long. Trimming cost V 4 bases and J 3 bases, with 15 bases left between them. Here the CDR3 reads CASSGIGGGDYGYTF. DNA of the CDR3: TGTGCCAGCAGTGGGATTGGGGGGGGCGACTATGGCTACACCTTC.

This chain uses TRBV29-1 with TRBJ2-4; 13 nucleotides line up with TRBD2. The CDR3 has 17 residues. The germline gives CDR1 SQVTM, CDR2 ANQGSEA. Trimming took 6 bases from V and 0 from J; bases not matched to a gene: 8. CDR3 nucleotides: TGCAGCGTCAACCTGGGACTAGCGGGAATAGCCAAAAACATTCAGTACTTC. It codes for CSVNLGLAGIAKNIQYF. Drawing the rest from reference TRBV29-1 and TRBJ2-4, the complete variable domain is SAVISQKPSRDICQRGTSLTIQCQVDSQVTMMFWYRQQPGQSLTLIATANQGSEATYESGFVIDKFPISRPNLTFSTLTVSNMSPEDSSIYLCSVNLGLAGIAKNIQYFGAGTRLSVL.

This rearrangement joins TRBV20-1 to TRBJ1-1; 8 bases line up with TRBD1. V trimming: 3 bases; J trimming: 12 bases; junction bases outside the gene matches: 6. The germline V gene encodes CDR1 DFQATT and CDR2 SNEGSKA (reference sequence). CDR3 length equals 11 residues. CDR3 sequence: CSARMDRAPFF. The CDR3 DNA reads TGCAGTGCTAGGATGGACAGGGCACCTTTCTTT.

This chain uses TRBV28 with TRBJ1-2, with a possible D match to TRBD1 (5 bases). The CDR3 runs to 18 residues. Looked up from germline, CDR1 is MDHEN and CDR2 is SYDVKM. With 8 bases removed from V and 1 base from J, the gap between germline ends came to 26 bases. The CDR3 DNA sequence: TGTGCCAGCCCTACGGTCGGAACAGGCGAAACCTATAACTATGGCTACACCTTC. This translates into CASPTVGTGETYNYGYTF.